The sequence of this T cell receptor (beta chain) was determined in a study of blood T cell repertoires in COVID-19. In the authors' workflow: Estimates of nucleated cell counts were drawn from the amplification of reference gene primers. Sequencing was performed with immunoSEQ multiplex PCR; in TCRdb, only in-frame clones are kept and a portion is missing. D and trimming come from the DNA, and the V and J calls and clone size come from that table. The table includes around 120,000 clones, 80% to 90% detected once. This clone came up once. The material sequenced was peripheral blood. The clonotype was recovered from a woman aged 45-60 years with active or convalescent COVID-19.

The CDR3 coding sequence is TGCGCCAGCAGTGAGCTAGCGGTTAACACCGGGGAGCTGTTTTTT. Its translation: CASSELAVNTGELFF. This chain connects TRBV10-2 to TRBJ2-2; TRBD2 matches 7 bases. The CDR3 length is 15 residues. V shed 2 bases and J 2 bases; nucleotides not matched to a gene: 2. Germline CDR1 reads WSHSY; CDR2 reads SAAADI.